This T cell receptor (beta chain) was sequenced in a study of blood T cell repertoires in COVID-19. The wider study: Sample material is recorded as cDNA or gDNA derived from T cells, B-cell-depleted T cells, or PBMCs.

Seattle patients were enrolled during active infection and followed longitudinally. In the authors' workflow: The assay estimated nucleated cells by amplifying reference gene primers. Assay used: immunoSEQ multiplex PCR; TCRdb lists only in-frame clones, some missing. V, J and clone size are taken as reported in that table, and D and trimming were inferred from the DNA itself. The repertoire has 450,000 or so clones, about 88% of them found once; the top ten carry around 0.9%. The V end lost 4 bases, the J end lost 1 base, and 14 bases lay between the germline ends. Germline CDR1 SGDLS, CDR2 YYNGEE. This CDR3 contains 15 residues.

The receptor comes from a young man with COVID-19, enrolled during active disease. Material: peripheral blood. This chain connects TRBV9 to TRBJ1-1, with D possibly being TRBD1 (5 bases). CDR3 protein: CASSTLLGGNTEAFF. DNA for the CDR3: TGTGCCAGCAGCACGCTCTTGGGGGGGAACACTGAAGCTTTCTTT.